The T cell receptor (beta chain) described here comes from a study of blood T cell repertoires in COVID-19. Study-wide background: Whether acute or convalescent, the COVID-19 samples came from the United States, Italy and Spain. Sample material is recorded as cDNA or gDNA derived from T cells, B-cell-depleted T cells, or PBMCs.

The table came from immunoSEQ multiplex PCR; TCRdb's copy has only in-frame clones and leaves some out. The sample contains around 220,000 clones, around 86% of which appear only once. Seattle patients were enrolled during active infection and followed longitudinally. Deletions cut 5 bases from V and 4 bases from J, with 11 bases between. Germline V gene lookup returns CDR1 SQVTM and CDR2 ANQGSEA. CDR3 size: 12 residues. This sequence originates from a woman between 50 and 59 years old with COVID-19, enrolled during active disease. Sequencing was done on a sample of peripheral blood. The rearrangement uses TRBV29-1 and TRBJ1-1; D perhaps matches TRBD1 (5 bases). CDR3 in amino acids: CSVQGWVTEAFF. CDR3 bases: TGCAGCGTTCAGGGATGGGTCACTGAAGCTTTCTTT.